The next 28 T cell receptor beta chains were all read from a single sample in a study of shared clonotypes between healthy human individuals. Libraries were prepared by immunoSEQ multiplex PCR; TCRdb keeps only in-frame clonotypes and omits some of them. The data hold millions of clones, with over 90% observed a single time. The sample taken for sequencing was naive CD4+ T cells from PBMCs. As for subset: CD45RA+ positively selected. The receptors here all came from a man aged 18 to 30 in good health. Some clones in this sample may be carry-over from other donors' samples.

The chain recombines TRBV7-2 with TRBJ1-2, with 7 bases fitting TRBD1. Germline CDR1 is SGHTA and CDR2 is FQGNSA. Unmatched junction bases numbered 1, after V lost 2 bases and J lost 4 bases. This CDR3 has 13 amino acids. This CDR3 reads CASSLSGGYGYTF. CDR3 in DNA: TGTGCCAGCAGCTTATCAGGGGGCTATGGCTACACCTTC.

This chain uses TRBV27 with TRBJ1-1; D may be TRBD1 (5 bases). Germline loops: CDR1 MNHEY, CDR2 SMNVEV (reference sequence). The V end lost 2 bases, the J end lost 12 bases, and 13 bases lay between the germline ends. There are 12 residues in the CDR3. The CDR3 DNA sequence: TGTGCCAGCAGTTTAGGGGCAGGTCGAACTTTCTTT. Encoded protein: CASSLGAGRTFF.

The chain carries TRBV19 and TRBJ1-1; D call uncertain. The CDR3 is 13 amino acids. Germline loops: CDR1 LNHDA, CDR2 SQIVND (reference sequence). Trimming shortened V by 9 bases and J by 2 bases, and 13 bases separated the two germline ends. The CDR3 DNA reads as TGTGCCAGCAACGGACGGAGCAACACTGAAGCTTTCTTT. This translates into CASNGRSNTEAFF.

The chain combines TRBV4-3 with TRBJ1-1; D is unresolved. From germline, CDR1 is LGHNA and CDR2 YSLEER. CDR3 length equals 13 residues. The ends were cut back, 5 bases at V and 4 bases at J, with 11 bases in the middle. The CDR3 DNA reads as TGCGCCAGCAGCTTGGACGGAGGCACTGAAGCTTTCTTT. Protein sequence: CASSLDGGTEAFF.

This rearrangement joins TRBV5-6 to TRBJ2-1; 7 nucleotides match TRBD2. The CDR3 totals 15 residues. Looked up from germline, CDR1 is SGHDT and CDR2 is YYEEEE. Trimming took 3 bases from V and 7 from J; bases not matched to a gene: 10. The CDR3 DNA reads TGTGCCAGCAGCTGGGGAGGGAGTTTGGGTAATGAGCAGTTCTTC. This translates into CASSWGGSLGNEQFF.

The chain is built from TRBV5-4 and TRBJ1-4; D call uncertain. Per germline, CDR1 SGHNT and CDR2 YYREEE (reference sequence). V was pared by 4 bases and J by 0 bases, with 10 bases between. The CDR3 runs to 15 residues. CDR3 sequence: CASSADGPTNEKLFF. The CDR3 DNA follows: TGTGCCAGCAGCGCCGACGGACCAACTAATGAAAAACTGTTTTTT.

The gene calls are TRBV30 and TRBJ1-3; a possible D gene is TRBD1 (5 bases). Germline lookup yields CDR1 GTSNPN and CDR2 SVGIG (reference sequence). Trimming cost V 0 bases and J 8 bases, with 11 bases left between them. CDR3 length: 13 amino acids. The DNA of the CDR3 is TGTGCCTGGAGTGTGTGGACAAGGGACACCATATATTTT. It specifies CAWSVWTRDTIYF.

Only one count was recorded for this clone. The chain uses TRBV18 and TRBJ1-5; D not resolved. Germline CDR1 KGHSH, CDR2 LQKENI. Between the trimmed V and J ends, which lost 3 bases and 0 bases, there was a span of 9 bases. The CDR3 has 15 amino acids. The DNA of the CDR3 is TGTGCCAGCTCACCGACGACAAATAGCAATCAGCCCCAGCATTTT. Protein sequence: CASSPTTNSNQPQHF.

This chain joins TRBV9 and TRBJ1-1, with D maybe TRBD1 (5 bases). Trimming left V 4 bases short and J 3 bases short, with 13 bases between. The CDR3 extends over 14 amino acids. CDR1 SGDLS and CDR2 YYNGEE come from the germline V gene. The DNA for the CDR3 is TGTGCCAGCAGCCCCAACGAGGGGCACACTGAAGCTTTCTTT. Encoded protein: CASSPNEGHTEAFF.

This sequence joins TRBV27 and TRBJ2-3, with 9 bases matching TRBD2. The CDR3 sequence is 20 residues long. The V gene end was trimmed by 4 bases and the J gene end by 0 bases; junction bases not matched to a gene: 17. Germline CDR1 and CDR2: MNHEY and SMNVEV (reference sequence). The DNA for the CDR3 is TGTGCCAGCAGTTCGGCGGGACTAGCTTCAGGGGGACATAGCACAGATACGCAGTATTTT. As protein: CASSSAGLASGGHSTDTQYF.

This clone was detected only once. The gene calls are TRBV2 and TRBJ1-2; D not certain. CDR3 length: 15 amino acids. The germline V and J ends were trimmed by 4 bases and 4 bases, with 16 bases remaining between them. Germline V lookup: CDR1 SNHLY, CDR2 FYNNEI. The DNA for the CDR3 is TGTGCCAGCAGTGTTATTGGAAGAACCACCTATGGCTACACCTTC. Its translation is CASSVIGRTTYGYTF.

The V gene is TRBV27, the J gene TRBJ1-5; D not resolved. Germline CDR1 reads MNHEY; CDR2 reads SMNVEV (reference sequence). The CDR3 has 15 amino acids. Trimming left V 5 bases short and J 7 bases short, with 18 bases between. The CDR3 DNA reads TGTGCCAGCAGTCTTCAAGCAGGACCGAGGCAGCCCCAGCATTTT. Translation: CASSLQAGPRQPQHF.

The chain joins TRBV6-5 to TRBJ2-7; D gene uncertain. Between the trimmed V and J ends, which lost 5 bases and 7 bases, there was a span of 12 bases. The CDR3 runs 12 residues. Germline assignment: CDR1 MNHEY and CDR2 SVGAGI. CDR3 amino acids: CASSGPVGEQYF. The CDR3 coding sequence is TGTGCCAGCAGTGGTCCTGTGGGGGAGCAGTACTTC.

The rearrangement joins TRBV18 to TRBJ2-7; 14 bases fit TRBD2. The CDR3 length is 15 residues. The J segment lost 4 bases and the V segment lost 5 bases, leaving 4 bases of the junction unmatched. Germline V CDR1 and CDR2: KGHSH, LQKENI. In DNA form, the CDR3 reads TGTGCCAGCTCAAGACTAGCGGGAGGGGGGTACGAGCAGTACTTC. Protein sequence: CASSRLAGGGYEQYF.

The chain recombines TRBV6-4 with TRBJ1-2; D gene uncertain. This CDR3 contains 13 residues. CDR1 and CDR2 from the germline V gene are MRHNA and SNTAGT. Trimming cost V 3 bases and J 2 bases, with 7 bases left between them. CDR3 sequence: CASSEQPNYGYTF. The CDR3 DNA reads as TGTGCCAGCAGTGAACAGCCCAACTATGGCTACACCTTC.

The CDR3 sequence: CASSQIGRKAFF. The CDR3 DNA reads TGTGCCAGCAGCCAAATCGGGAGAAAAGCTTTCTTT. The rearrangement joins TRBV28 to TRBJ1-1; D remains unclear. This CDR3 has 12 residues. Germline-derived CDR1 and CDR2 are MDHEN and SYDVKM. Trimming took off 6 bases at V and 9 bases at J, with 14 bases between the two ends.

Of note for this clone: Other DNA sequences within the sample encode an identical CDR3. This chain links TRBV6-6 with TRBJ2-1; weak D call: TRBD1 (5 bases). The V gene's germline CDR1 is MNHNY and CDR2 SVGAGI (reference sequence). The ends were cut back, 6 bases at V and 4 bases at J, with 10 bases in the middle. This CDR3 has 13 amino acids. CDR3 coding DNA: TGTGCCAGCAGCTTAGACAGTTACAATGAGCAGTTCTTC. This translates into CASSLDSYNEQFF.

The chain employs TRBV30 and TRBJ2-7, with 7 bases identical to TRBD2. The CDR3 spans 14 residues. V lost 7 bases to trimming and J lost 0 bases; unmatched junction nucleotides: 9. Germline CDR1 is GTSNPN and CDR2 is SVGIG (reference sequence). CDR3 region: CAFSWGGHSYEQYF. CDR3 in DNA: TGTGCCTTTTCATGGGGGGGTCACTCCTACGAGCAGTACTTC. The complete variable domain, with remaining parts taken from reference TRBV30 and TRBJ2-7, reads SQTIHQWPATLVQPVGSPLSLECTVEGTSNPNLYWYRQAAGRGLQLLFYSVGIGQISSEVPQNLSASRPQDRQFILSSKKLLLSDSGFYLCAFSWGGHSYEQYFGPGTRLTVT.

DNA for the CDR3: TGTGCCTGGAACTCTCAGGGAAACTATGGCTACACCTTC. Translation gives CAWNSQGNYGYTF. This chain connects TRBV30 to TRBJ1-2, with D possibly being TRBD1 (5 bases). CDR1 is GTSNPN and CDR2 is SVGIG in the germline V gene (reference sequence). This CDR3 region has 13 residues. V was shortened by 4 bases and J by 2 bases, with 11 bases between the two germline ends.

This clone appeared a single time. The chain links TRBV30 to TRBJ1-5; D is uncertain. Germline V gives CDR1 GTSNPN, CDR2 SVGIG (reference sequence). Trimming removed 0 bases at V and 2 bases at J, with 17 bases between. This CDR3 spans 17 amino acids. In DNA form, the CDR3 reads TGTGCCTGGAGTGTCCCACCATCTCCTGAGGGCAATCAGCCCCAGCATTTT. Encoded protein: CAWSVPPSPEGNQPQHF.

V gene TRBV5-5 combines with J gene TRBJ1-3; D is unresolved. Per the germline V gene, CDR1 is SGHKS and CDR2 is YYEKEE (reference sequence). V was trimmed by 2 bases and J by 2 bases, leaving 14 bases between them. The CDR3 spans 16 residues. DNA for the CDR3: TGTGCCAGCAGCTTTGTGGGCAGTCCTGCTGGAAACACCATATATTTT. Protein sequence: CASSFVGSPAGNTIYF. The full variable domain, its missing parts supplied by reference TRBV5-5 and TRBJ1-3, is DAGVTQSPTHLIKTRGQQVTLRCSPISGHKSVSWYQQVLGQGPQFIFQYYEKEERGRGNFPDRFSARQFPNYSSELNVNALLLGDSALYLCASSFVGSPAGNTIYFGEGSWLTVV.

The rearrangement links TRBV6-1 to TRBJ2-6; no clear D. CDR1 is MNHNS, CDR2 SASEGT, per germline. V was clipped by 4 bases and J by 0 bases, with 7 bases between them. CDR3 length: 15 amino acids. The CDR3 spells CASSASLSGANVLTF. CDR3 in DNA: TGTGCCAGCAGTGCAAGCCTCTCTGGGGCCAACGTCCTGACTTTC.

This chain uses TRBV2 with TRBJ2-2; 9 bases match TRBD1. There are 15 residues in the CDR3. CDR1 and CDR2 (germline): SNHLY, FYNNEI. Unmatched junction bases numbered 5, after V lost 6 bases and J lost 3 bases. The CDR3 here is CASRITGGYTGELFF. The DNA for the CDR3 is TGTGCCAGCAGGATTACAGGGGGCTACACCGGGGAGCTGTTTTTT. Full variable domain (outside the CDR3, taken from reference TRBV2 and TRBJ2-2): EPEVTQTPSHQVTQMGQEVILRCVPISNHLYFYWYRQILGQKVEFLVSFYNNEISEKSEIFDDQFSVERPDGSNFTLKIRSTKLEDSAMYFCASRITGGYTGELFFGEGSRLTVL.

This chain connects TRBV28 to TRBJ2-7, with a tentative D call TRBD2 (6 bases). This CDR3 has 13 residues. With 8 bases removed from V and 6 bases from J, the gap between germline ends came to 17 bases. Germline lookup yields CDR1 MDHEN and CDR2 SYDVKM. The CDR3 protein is CASGGVQPLEQYF. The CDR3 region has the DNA TGTGCCAGCGGCGGGGTTCAACCCCTCGAGCAGTACTTC.

The CDR3 DNA reads as TGTGCCTGGAGTGCAGAGAAAAAACTGTTTTTT. Translation gives CAWSAEKKLFF. The chain employs TRBV30 and TRBJ1-4; D is unresolved. Germline V gene sequence: CDR1 GTSNPN, CDR2 SVGIG (reference sequence). The CDR3 has 11 residues. Trimming stripped 1 base from V and 9 bases from J, with 6 bases between.

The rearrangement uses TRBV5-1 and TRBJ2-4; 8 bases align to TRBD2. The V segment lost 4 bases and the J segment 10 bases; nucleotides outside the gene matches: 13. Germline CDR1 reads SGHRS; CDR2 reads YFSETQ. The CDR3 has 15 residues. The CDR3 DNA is TGCGCCAGCAGCACAAGAGCGGGAGTGGGGGTAATTCAGTACTTC. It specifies CASSTRAGVGVIQYF.

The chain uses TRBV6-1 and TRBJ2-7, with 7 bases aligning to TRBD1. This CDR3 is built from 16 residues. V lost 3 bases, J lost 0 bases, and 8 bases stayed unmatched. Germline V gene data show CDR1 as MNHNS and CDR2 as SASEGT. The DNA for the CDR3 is TGTGCCAGCAGTGACTGGGACAGTAACCCCTCCTACGAGCAGTACTTC. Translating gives CASSDWDSNPSYEQYF.

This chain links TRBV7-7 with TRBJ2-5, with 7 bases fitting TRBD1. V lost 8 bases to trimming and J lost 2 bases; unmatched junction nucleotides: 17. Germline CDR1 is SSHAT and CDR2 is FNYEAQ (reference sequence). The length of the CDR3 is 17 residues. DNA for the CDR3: TGTGCCAGCCACCACGACGCGTTCCGGGACAGACAAGAGACCCAGTACTTC. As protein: CASHHDAFRDRQETQYF.